This T cell receptor (beta chain) was recorded in a study of monozygotic twins with inflammatory bowel disease. Comments on this clonotype: Antigen unknown.

The study, taken as a whole, reports: On the inverse Simpson index, IBD patients scored lower for TCRbeta diversity than healthy co-twins.

This CDR3 is built from 15 residues. The germline V gene has CDR1 MNHEY and CDR2 SMNVEV (reference sequence). TCRdb derives one entry per CDR3 protein from the 5' RACE reads, leaving out DNA. The sample's table shows some 400,000 distinct CDR3 sequences. The chain links TRBV27 to TRBJ1-1; the TCRdb call, TRBD1, lacks DNA for checking. The material sequenced was blood. This receptor was obtained from a human donor with ulcerative colitis or Crohn's disease, or a healthy co-twin of an affected twin (not recorded which). This chain's CDR3 is CASSLSQGGVSEAFF.